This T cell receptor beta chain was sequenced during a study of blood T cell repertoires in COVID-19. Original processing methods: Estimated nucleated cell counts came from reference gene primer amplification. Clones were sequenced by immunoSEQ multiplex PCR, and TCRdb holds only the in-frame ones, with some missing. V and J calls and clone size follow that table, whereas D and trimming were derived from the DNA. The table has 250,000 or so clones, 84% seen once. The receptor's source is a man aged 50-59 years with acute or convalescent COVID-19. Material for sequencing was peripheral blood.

As DNA, the CDR3 is TGTGCCACCACGGGCTCCGGGACCCAGGGGAATTTTGAGCAGTTCTTC. It translates to CATTGSGTQGNFEQFF. This sequence joins TRBV24-1 and TRBJ2-1; TRBD1 is a possible D gene (6 bases). The CDR3 has 16 residues. Trimming removed 8 bases at V and 9 bases at J, with 25 bases between. Germline V gives CDR1 KGHDR, CDR2 SFDVKD.